A selection of T cell receptor beta chains follows, all from one sample in a study of HIV-infected children after antiretroviral therapy interruption. TCRdb re-called the 3' RACE reads with MiXCR, one entry per CDR3 protein. The table has 90,000 or so distinct CDR3 sequences, roughly 6.4% seen once. The sequences come from CD45RA+ CD4+ T cells from PBMCs, pooled from several time points, collected from a donor given antiretroviral therapy, either interrupted or continuous. Receptor source: a pool of human donors with HIV. Both conserved end residues are part of each CDR3. Each record gives: V gene, J gene, clone size, D gene, CDR3 protein, CDR3 DNA. D genes are given only for firm matches. Clone size is given for some rows only: seen once, a few or many times, or a class if the clone is expanded.

V: TRBV7-6; J: TRBJ2-3; size: many; D: -; CDR3: CASSFLPGGYTDTQYF; DNA: TGTGCCAGCAGCTTCCTCCCCGGGGGTTACACAGATACGCAGTATTTT
V: TRBV25-1; J: TRBJ2-5; size: -; D: TRBD1; CDR3: CASSLGQGAKTQYF; DNA: TGTGCCAGCAGTCTGGGACAGGGGGCAAAGACCCAGTACTTC
V: TRBV12-3/TRBV12-4; J: TRBJ2-5; size: -; D: -; CDR3: CASSFSEISVETQYF; DNA: TGTGCCAGCAGTTTTTCCGAGATCAGCGTGGAGACCCAGTACTTC
V: TRBV28; J: TRBJ2-1; size: few; D: -; CDR3: CASTKQNYAEQFF; DNA: TGTGCTAGCACCAAACAGAACTATGCTGAGCAGTTCTTC
V: TRBV5-1; J: TRBJ1-4; size: many; D: -; CDR3: CASSLDATTAEKLFF; DNA: TGCGCCAGCAGCTTGGATGCAACAACAGCGGAAAAACTGTTTTTT
V: TRBV7-9; J: TRBJ2-1; size: many; D: TRBD2; CDR3: CASSPLPPLAGGLYEQFF; DNA: TGTGCCAGCAGCCCCCTCCCCCCACTAGCGGGGGGGCTGTATGAGCAGTTCTTC
V: TRBV27; J: TRBJ2-7; size: many; D: TRBD1; CDR3: CASSLRRQGRDSYEQYF; DNA: TGTGCCAGCAGTCTACGGCGACAGGGACGAGACTCCTACGAGCAGTACTTC
V: TRBV9; J: TRBJ2-7; size: few; D: -; CDR3: CASSVDGTSSYEQYF; DNA: TGTGCCAGCAGCGTAGACGGGACGAGCTCCTACGAGCAGTACTTC
V: TRBV5-1; J: TRBJ2-1; size: many; D: TRBD2; CDR3: CASRSTSGSKAEQFF; DNA: TGCGCCAGCAGAAGTACTAGCGGGAGTAAGGCTGAGCAGTTCTTC
V: TRBV20-1; J: TRBJ2-7; size: many; D: -; CDR3: CSARVALGGTYEQYF; DNA: TGCAGTGCTAGAGTCGCCCTCGGAGGAACCTACGAGCAGTACTTC
V: TRBV6-1; J: TRBJ1-2; size: many; D: TRBD1; CDR3: CASSSEGAVGYTF; DNA: TGTGCCAGCAGTAGTGAGGGGGCGGTTGGCTACACCTTC
V: TRBV19; J: TRBJ1-2; size: -; D: -; CDR3: CASSPPDRPNYGYTF; DNA: TGTGCCAGTAGTCCCCCGGACCGCCCTAACTATGGCTACACCTTC
V: TRBV6-5; J: TRBJ2-3; size: many; D: TRBD1; CDR3: CASSPDRGQDTQYF; DNA: TGTGCCAGCAGCCCCGACAGGGGGCAGGATACGCAGTATTTT
V: TRBV19; J: TRBJ1-5; size: -; D: -; CDR3: CASSIRYSNQPQHF; DNA: TGTGCCAGTAGTATAAGATATAGCAATCAGCCCCAGCATTTT
V: TRBV24-1; J: TRBJ2-1; size: many; D: TRBD2; CDR3: CATSERTSGTGEQFF; DNA: TGTGCCACCAGTGAGAGGACTAGCGGGACGGGTGAGCAGTTCTTC
V: TRBV12-3/TRBV12-4; J: TRBJ2-5; size: many; D: -; CDR3: CASSLTVSKETQYF; DNA: TGTGCCAGCAGTCTAACAGTGTCCAAAGAGACCCAGTACTTC
V: TRBV19; J: TRBJ2-7; size: many; D: -; CDR3: CASSPERQSYEQYF; DNA: TGTGCCAGTAGTCCCGAGAGGCAATCCTACGAGCAGTACTTC
V: TRBV20-1; J: TRBJ2-7; size: many; D: -; CDR3: CSARSQVSYEQYF; DNA: TGCAGTGCCCGGTCCCAGGTATCCTACGAGCAGTACTTC
V: TRBV10-3; J: TRBJ2-2; size: -; D: TRBD1; CDR3: CAISEPTGGANTGELFF; DNA: TGTGCCATCAGTGAGCCGACAGGGGGCGCGAACACCGGGGAGCTGTTTTTT
V: TRBV5-1; J: TRBJ2-1; size: few; D: TRBD2; CDR3: CASSLETSGASSYNEQFF; DNA: TGCGCCAGCAGCTTGGAGACTAGCGGAGCCTCCTCCTACAATGAGCAGTTCTTC
V: TRBV20-1; J: TRBJ2-3; size: many; D: -; CDR3: CSARRADLTQYF; DNA: TGCAGTGCCCGGAGGGCAGACTTAACGCAGTATTTT
V: TRBV7-9; J: TRBJ1-5; size: few; D: -; CDR3: CASSQRGEAQPQHF; DNA: TGTGCCAGCAGCCAGAGGGGGGAGGCTCAGCCCCAGCATTTT
V: TRBV9; J: TRBJ2-3; size: few; D: -; CDR3: CASSGGRFDTDTQYF; DNA: TGTGCCAGCAGCGGTGGGCGATTCGATACAGATACGCAGTATTTT
V: TRBV2; J: TRBJ2-7; size: -; D: TRBD2; CDR3: CASTGTRSSYEQYF; DNA: TGTGCCAGCACCGGGACTAGGAGCTCCTACGAGCAGTACTTC
V: TRBV12-3/TRBV12-4; J: TRBJ1-4; size: many; D: TRBD1; CDR3: CASSLGDRDNEKLFF; DNA: TGTGCCAGCAGTTTGGGAGACAGGGATAATGAAAAACTGTTTTTT
V: TRBV11-2; J: TRBJ1-6; size: many; D: -; CDR3: CASSFSSSYNSPLHF; DNA: TGTGCCAGCAGCTTTTCGAGCTCCTATAATTCACCCCTCCACTTT
V: TRBV12-3/TRBV12-4; J: TRBJ1-2; size: few; D: -; CDR3: CASSLSQNYGYTF; DNA: TGTGCCAGCAGTTTAAGTCAGAACTATGGCTACACCTTC
V: TRBV3-1; J: TRBJ2-5; size: many; D: -; CDR3: CASSQGTTPAGTQYF; DNA: TGTGCCAGCAGCCAAGGGACAACCCCCGCGGGGACCCAGTACTTC